This T cell receptor (beta chain) was recovered during a study of blood T cell repertoires in COVID-19 (dated by TCRdb to 2020 to 2021). With regard to the full study: The collaborator samples originated in the United States, Italy and Spain and spanned the acute and convalescent phases of COVID-19. The material from the prospective study consisted of cDNA or gDNA derived from T cells, B-cell-depleted T cells, or PBMCs. Deeply sampled blood TCRbeta repertoires from subjects exposed to, actively infected with, or recovered from COVID-19 were included in the dataset. The repertoires were made available in a free public database intended to serve as a resource for research on the immune response to SARS-CoV-2. Samples came from the ongoing ImmuneRACE study (first 160 participants) plus 1,254 subjects from 6 global collaborators. Sample metadata almost always included a de-identified subject ID, COVID-19 status, age in years and sex. Where HLA class I and class II types were available, the types were taken from metadata supplied by the sample provider, not from assay-based typing. Results and caveats for the whole study, not just this receptor: The quantity of clinical and demographic metadata differed by source and by participant and was supplied without curation.

The immunoSEQ Assay, a bias-controlled multiplex PCR, was used to amplify TCRbeta CDR3 regions from genomic DNA. As for the authors' bioinformatics: Nucleated cell counts per sample were estimated from amplification of reference gene primers within the assay. To quantify the absolute abundance of each unique TCRbeta CDR3 rearrangement, sequence reads were collapsed and filtered. For each sample, productive Simpson clonality was calculated as the square root of Simpson's diversity index over productive rearrangements. In its TCRdb copy, this immuneACCESS table keeps in-frame sequences only and misses some clones. Where compared with another copy, unresolved V genes explain less than half of these, and the others have no known cause. V, J and clone size are taken as reported in that table, and D and trimming were inferred from the DNA itself. This sample lists about 160,000 clones; approximately 81% were detected once. The ten largest clones represent 1% to 1.2% of the sample.

As to this clone: Its antigen has not been determined. Per-base quality was not reported, and no clone a single base away is much larger than it.

The CDR3 runs 13 residues from the cysteine to the phenylalanine. Here the CDR3 DNA is all that survives: 39 bases in frame from base 1. Based on the germline V gene, the CDR1 and CDR2 sequences are SQVTM and ANQGSEA. Clipping removes 6 bases from V and 4 bases from J, with 8 as the unmatched junction base count. Each collaborating institution followed its own protocols to collect whole blood in K2EDTA tubes. For TCRbeta analysis, collaborator samples were shipped as frozen whole blood, as isolated PBMCs, or as DNA extracted from either sample type. The sample taken for sequencing was peripheral blood. The receptor was derived from a man in his forties or fifties with acute or convalescent COVID-19. This receptor chain uses TRBV29-1 and TRBJ1-2; 7 central nucleotides agree with TRBD1. The nucleotide sequence reads as follows: TGCAGCGTCGCCCAGACAGGGCTCTATGGCTACACCTTC. Its amino acids are CSVAQTGLYGYTF.